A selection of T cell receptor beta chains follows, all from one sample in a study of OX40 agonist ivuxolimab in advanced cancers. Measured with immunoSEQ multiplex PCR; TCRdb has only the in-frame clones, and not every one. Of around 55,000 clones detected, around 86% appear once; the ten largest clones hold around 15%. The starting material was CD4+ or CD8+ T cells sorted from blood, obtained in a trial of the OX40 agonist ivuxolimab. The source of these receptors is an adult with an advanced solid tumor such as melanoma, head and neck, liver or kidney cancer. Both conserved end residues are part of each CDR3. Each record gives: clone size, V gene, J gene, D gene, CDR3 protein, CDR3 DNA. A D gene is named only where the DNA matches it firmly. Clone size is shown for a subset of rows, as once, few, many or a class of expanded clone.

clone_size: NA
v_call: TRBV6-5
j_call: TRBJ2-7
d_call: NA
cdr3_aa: CASSSNYEQYF
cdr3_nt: TGTGCCAGCAGTTCTAACTACGAGCAGTACTTC

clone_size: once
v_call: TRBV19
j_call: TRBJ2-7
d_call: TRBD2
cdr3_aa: CASSISGGPSYEQYF
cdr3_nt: TGTGCCAGTAGTATTTCGGGAGGGCCCTCCTATGAGCAGTACTTC

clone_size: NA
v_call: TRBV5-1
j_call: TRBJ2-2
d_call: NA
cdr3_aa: CASRSSAPNTGELFF
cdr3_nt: TGCGCCAGCAGAAGTTCGGCTCCAAACACCGGGGAGCTGTTTTTT

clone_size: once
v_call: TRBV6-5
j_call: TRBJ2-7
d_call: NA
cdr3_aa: CASSYSGRSWEQYF
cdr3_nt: TGTGCCAGCAGTTACTCTGGGCGATCCTGGGAGCAGTACTTC

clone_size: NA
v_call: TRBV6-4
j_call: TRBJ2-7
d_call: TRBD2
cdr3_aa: CASRTLAGGPYEQYF
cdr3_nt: TGTGCCAGCAGGACCCTAGCGGGAGGACCCTACGAGCAGTACTTC

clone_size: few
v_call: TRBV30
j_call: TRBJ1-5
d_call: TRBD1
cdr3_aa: CAWSAGGRQPQHF
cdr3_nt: TGTGCCTGGAGTGCAGGGGGCAGGCAGCCCCAGCATTTT

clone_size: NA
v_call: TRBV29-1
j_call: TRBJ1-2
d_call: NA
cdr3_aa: CSVELIVGARGYTF
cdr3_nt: TGCAGCGTTGAGTTGATAGTTGGTGCGCGGGGCTACACCTTC

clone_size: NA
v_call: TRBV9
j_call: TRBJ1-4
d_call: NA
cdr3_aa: CASSVGHGSNEKLFF
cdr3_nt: TGTGCCAGCAGCGTAGGGCATGGCAGTAATGAAAAACTGTTTTTT

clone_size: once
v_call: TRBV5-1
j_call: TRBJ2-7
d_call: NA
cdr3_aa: CASSLNGGLNEQYF
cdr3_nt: TGCGCCAGCAGCTTGAATGGGGGGCTGAACGAGCAGTACTTC

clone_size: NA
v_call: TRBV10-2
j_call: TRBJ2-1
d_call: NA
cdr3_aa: CASRDFRGNNEQFF
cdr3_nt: TGCGCCAGCAGGGACTTTCGGGGGAACAATGAGCAGTTCTTC

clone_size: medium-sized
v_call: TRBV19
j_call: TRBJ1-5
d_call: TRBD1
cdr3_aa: CASSRTGTGGNQPQHF
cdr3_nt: TGTGCCAGTAGTAGGACCGGGACAGGGGGCAATCAGCCCCAGCATTTT

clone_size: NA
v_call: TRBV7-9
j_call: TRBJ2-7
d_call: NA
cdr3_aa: CASSLGGASSYEQYF
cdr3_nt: TGTGCCAGCAGCTTAGGAGGGGCCAGCTCCTACGAGCAGTACTTC

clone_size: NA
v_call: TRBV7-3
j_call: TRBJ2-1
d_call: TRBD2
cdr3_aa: CASSSRTSGAYNEQFF
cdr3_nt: TGTGCCAGCAGCTCACGGACTAGCGGAGCCTACAATGAGCAGTTCTTC

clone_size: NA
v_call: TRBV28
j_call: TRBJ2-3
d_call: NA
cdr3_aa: CASSLPSAHTDTQYF
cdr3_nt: TGTGCCAGCAGTCTACCGAGCGCCCACACAGATACGCAGTATTTT

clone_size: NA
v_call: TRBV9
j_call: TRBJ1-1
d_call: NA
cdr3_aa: CASSVRPSMNTEAFF
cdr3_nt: TGTGCCAGCAGCGTCAGGCCTAGCATGAACACTGAAGCTTTCTTT

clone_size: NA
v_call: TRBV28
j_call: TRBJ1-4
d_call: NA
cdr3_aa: CASSFEGAGREKLFF
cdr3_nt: TGTGCCAGCAGTTTTGAGGGCGCAGGTCGGGAAAAACTGTTTTTT

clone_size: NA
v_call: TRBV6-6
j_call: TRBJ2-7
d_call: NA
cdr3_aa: CASRTGLNGEQYF
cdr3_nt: TGTGCCAGCAGGACCGGACTTAACGGCGAGCAGTACTTC

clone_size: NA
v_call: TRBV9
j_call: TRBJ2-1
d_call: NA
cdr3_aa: CASSSGIYNEQFF
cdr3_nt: TGTGCCAGCAGCTCAGGTATCTACAATGAGCAGTTCTTC

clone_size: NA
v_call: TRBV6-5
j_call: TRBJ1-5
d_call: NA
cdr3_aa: CASSYSYFQPQHF
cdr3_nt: TGTGCCAGCAGTTACTCGTACTTTCAGCCCCAGCATTTT

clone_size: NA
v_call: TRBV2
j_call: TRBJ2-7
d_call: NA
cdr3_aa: CASSDRQVKSYEQYF
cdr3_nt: TGTGCCAGCAGTGACCGACAGGTGAAATCCTACGAGCAGTACTTC

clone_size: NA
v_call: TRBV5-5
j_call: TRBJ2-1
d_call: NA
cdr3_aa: CASSPLDRYNEQFF
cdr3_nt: TGTGCCAGCAGCCCCCTCGATCGGTACAATGAGCAGTTCTTC